This T cell receptor beta chain was recorded in a study of spatial heterogeneity in lung cancer. Study-level points and caveats: Tumor mutation count correlated with how many alpha and beta TCRs expanded intratumorally.

A single record per CDR3 protein comes from TCRdb applying MiXCR to the 5' RACE reads. The data show roughly 5,200 distinct CDR3 sequences, over 3.5% seen once. V shed 6 bases and J 2 bases; nucleotides not matched to a gene: 8. The germline gives CDR1 SNHLY, CDR2 FYNNEI. This CDR3 comprises 15 residues. The sample's time point: sample taken at primary tumor resection. Samples were donated by 72 untreated early-stage non-small cell lung cancer patients. This clonotype has ten or more counts. The antigen remains undetermined. The genes are TRBV2 and TRBJ2-7, with 9 bases matching TRBD2. The specimen was lung tumor tissue, collected at surgery. The origin of this receptor is a female donor with early-stage non-small cell lung cancer. The DNA for the CDR3 is TGTGCCAGCAGGAAAGAGACTAGCGGCACCTACGAGCAGTACTTC. Amino acid sequence: CASRKETSGTYEQYF. Full variable domain (rest looked up from reference TRBV2 and TRBJ2-7): EPEVTQTPSHQVTQMGQEVILRCVPISNHLYFYWYRQILGQKVEFLVSFYNNEISEKSEIFDDQFSVERPDGSNFTLKIRSTKLEDSAMYFCASRKETSGTYEQYFGPGTRLTVT.